These T cell receptor beta chains were read from a single sample in a study of blood T cell repertoires in COVID-19. The method was immunoSEQ multiplex PCR; TCRdb's version includes in-frame clones alone and lacks a portion of them. The sample yields 130,000 to 150,000 clones, roughly 90% seen once. Material: peripheral blood. The source of these receptors is a human donor in a cohort sampled during active COVID-19. The CDR3 runs from the conserved cysteine through the conserved F or W. D genes are given only for firm matches. Rows give clone size only sometimes, using once, few, many, or a class for an expanded clone.

D gene	clone size	V gene	J gene	CDR3 DNA	CDR3 protein
-	-	TRBV2	TRBJ2-1	TGTGCCAGCAGGGACGGACTGGGCAATGAGCAGTTCTTC	CASRDGLGNEQFF
TRBD2	-	TRBV6-2/TRBV6-3	TRBJ2-1	TGTGCCAGCAGCCCGGGACTAGCGGGAGCGGATGAGCAGTTCTTC	CASSPGLAGADEQFF
-	-	TRBV3-1/TRBV3-2	TRBJ1-2	TGTGCCAGCAGCCGGAAACAGGCAGCCCTATATGGCTACACCTTC	CASSRKQAALYGYTF
TRBD1	-	TRBV5-1	TRBJ1-1	TGCGCCAGCAGCTTGTTCCAGGACAGGACAGGGGGCACTGAAGCTTTCTTT	CASSLFQDRTGGTEAFF
-	-	TRBV15	TRBJ1-6	TGTGCCACCAGCAGAGATCGGGAGCGGTATAATTCACCCCTCCACTTT	CATSRDRERYNSPLHF
TRBD2	-	TRBV13	TRBJ2-1	TGTGCCAGCAGCTTAGTTGGTCTAGCGGGCACCTACAATGAGCAGTTCTTC	CASSLVGLAGTYNEQFF
-	few	TRBV27	TRBJ1-6	TGTGCCAGCAGTTTGGACGGGGAATCACCCCTCCACTTT	CASSLDGESPLHF
-	once	TRBV6-6	TRBJ1-4	TGTGCCAGCAGTTCCCGGGCTCCGAGGGGGAGTGAAAAACTGTTTTTT	CASSSRAPRGSEKLFF
-	-	TRBV28	TRBJ2-7	TGTGCCAGCAAGGTGACAGGGACTTACGAGCAGTACTTC	CASKVTGTYEQYF
TRBD1	-	TRBV30	TRBJ1-2	TGTGCCTGGGCCGGGACAGCATATGGCTACACCTTC	CAWAGTAYGYTF
-	-	TRBV7-3	TRBJ1-1	TGTGCCAGCAGATTAGGACCTCAGGGCATGAACACTGAAGCTTTCTTT	CASRLGPQGMNTEAFF
TRBD1	-	TRBV11-3	TRBJ1-2	TGTGCCAGCAGCGGGGACAGGATGAACTATGGCTACACCTTC	CASSGDRMNYGYTF
-	-	TRBV3-1/TRBV3-2	TRBJ1-6	TGTGCCAGCAGCGAGGAGGTTTGGTCCTATAATTCACCCCTCCACTTT	CASSEEVWSYNSPLHF
TRBD2	-	TRBV19	TRBJ2-2	TGTGCCAGTAGTATTATTGGGGTAGCGGGAGTGAACACCGGGGAGCTGTTTTTT	CASSIIGVAGVNTGELFF
-	-	TRBV4-2	TRBJ1-4	TGTGCCAGCAGCCAAAGCCCAACAGGTGCAACTAATGAAAAACTGTTTTTT	CASSQSPTGATNEKLFF
-	-	TRBV28	TRBJ2-7	TGTGCCAGCAGTCCCCATTGGGGCAGGGGCTCCTACGAGCAGTACTTC	CASSPHWGRGSYEQYF
-	-	TRBV7-2	TRBJ1-5	TGTGCCAGCAGCTTAGACAGTAGCAATCAGCCCCAGCATTTT	CASSLDSSNQPQHF
-	-	TRBV28	TRBJ2-1	TGTGCCAGCAGCTCCGAACTAGGAGCGGGTTACAATGAGCAGTTCTTC	CASSSELGAGYNEQFF
-	-	TRBV6-5	TRBJ2-5	TGTGCCAGCAGTTACAGACCGGACTTATTAAGGGAGACCCAGTACTTC	CASSYRPDLLRETQYF
TRBD1	-	TRBV27	TRBJ1-6	TGTGCCAGCAGTGCCAACTTCAGGGGGCGCGATTCACCCCTCCACTTT	CASSANFRGRDSPLHF
-	-	TRBV5-8	TRBJ1-5	TGTGCCAGCAGCTTGGAAGGACAGTTTAATCAGCCCCAGCATTTT	CASSLEGQFNQPQHF
-	-	TRBV6-5	TRBJ1-1	TGTGCCAGCAGTTACTCGGGAGGGAACACTGAAGCTTTCTTT	CASSYSGGNTEAFF
TRBD1	-	TRBV4-1	TRBJ2-7	TGCGCCAGCAGCCAACCCTGGGAACAGGGGGTCTACGAGCAGTACTTC	CASSQPWEQGVYEQYF
-	-	TRBV4-1	TRBJ1-4	TGCGCCAGCAGCCAAGAAGACGGGGTTTGGGAAAAACTGTTTTTT	CASSQEDGVWEKLFF
TRBD2	-	TRBV30	TRBJ2-5	TGTGCCTGGAGTTCTCCTAGCGGGGTACAAGAGACCCAGTACTTC	CAWSSPSGVQETQYF
-	-	TRBV20-1	TRBJ1-5	TGCAGTGCTAGTTCGGGTAGCAATCAGCCCCAGCATTTT	CSASSGSNQPQHF
TRBD1	-	TRBV4-3	TRBJ2-2	TGCGCCAGTAAGAGGACAGGGGGTTCAGGCGGGGAGCTGTTTTTT	CASKRTGGSGGELFF
TRBD1	-	TRBV19	TRBJ2-7	TGTGCCAGTAGTATGACCGGGACAGGGAGCTACGAGCAGTACTTC	CASSMTGTGSYEQYF
TRBD2	-	TRBV5-5	TRBJ2-1	TGTGCCAGCAGCTTCGGGACTAGCAGTTCCCCTTCCAGCTCCTACAATGAGCAGTTCTTC	CASSFGTSSSPSSSYNEQFF